This T cell receptor beta chain appears in the sequencing data of a study of early T cells in non-severe SARS-CoV-2 infection. In TCRdb, the 5' RACE reads were re-called with MiXCR into one record per CDR3 protein. The table shows about 130,000 distinct CDR3 sequences, with about 15% occurring only once. Germline assignment: CDR1 MNHEY and CDR2 SMNVEV (reference sequence). V was pared by 5 bases and J by 2 bases, with 13 bases between. CDR3 size: 14 residues. This clonotype was detected a few times. The chain is built from TRBV27 and TRBJ2-7; no firm D call. Sequences were obtained from whole blood. The receptor was isolated from an adult who was a healthcare worker with PCR-confirmed SARS-CoV-2 infection or an uninfected control (not recorded which). The CDR3: CASSPWTDTYEQYF. The CDR3 DNA sequence: TGTGCCAGCAGTCCCTGGACCGACACCTACGAGCAGTACTTC.